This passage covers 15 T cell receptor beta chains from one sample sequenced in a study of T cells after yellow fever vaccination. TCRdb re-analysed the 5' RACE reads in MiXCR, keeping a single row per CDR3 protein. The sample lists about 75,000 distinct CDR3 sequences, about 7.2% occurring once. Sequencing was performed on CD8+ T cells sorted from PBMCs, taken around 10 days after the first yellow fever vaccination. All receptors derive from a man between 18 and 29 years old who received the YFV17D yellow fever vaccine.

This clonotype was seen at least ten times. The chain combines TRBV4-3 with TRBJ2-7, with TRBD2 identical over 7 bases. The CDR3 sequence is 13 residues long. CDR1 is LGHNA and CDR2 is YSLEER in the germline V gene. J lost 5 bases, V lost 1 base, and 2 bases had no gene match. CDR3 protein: CASSQGAGDEQYF. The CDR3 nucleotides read TGCGCCAGCAGCCAAGGGGCGGGAGACGAGCAGTACTTC.

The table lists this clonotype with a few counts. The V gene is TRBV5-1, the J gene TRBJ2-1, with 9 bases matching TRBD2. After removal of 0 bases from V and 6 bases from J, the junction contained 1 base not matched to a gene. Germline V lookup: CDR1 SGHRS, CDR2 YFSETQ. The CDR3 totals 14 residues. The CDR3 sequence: CASSLASGVNEQFF. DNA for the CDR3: TGCGCCAGCAGCTTGGCTAGCGGGGTCAATGAGCAGTTCTTC.

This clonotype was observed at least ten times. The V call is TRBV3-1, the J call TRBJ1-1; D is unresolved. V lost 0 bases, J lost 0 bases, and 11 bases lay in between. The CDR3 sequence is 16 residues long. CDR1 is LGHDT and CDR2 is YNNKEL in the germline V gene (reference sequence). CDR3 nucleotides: TGTGCCAGCAGCCAAGACATTGGACGGTTGAACACTGAAGCTTTCTTT. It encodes CASSQDIGRLNTEAFF. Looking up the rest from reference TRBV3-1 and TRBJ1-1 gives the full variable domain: DTAVSQTPKYLVTQMGNDKSIKCEQNLGHDTMYWYKQDSKKFLKIMFSYNNKELIINETVPNRFSPKSPDKAHLNLHINSLELGDSAVYFCASSQDIGRLNTEAFFGQGTRLTVV.

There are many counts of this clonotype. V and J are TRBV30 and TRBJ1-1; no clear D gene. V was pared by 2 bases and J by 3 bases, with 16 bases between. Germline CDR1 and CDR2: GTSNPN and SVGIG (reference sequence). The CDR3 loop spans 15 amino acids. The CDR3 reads CAWSWMSDKDTEAFF. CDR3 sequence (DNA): TGTGCCTGGAGTTGGATGTCAGACAAGGACACTGAAGCTTTCTTT.

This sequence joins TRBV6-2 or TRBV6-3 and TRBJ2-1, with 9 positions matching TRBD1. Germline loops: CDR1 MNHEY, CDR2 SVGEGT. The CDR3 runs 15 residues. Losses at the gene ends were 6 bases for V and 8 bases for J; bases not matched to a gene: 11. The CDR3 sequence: CASRGDRERADEQFF. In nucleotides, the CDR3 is TGTGCCAGCAGGGGGGACAGGGAACGAGCCGATGAGCAGTTCTTC.

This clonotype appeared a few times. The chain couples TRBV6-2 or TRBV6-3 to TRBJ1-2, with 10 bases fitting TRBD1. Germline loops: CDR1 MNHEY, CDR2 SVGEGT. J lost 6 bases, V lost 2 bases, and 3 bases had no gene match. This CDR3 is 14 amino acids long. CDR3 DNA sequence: TGTGCCAGCAGTTACCGGGACAGGGGAGATGGCTACACCTTC. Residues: CASSYRDRGDGYTF.

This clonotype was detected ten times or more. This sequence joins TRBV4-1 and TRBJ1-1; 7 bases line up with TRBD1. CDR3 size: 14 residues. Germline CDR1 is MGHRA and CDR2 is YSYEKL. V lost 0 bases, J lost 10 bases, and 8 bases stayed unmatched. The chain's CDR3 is CASSQESRQGGAFF. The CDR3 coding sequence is TGCGCCAGCAGCCAAGAAAGCAGACAGGGAGGAGCTTTCTTT.

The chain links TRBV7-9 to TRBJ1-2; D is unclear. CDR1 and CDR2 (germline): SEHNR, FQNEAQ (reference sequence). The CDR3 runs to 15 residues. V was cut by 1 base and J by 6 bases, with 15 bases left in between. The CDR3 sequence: CASSLEQYPYDGYTF. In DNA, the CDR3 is TGTGCCAGCAGCTTAGAGCAGTACCCATACGATGGCTACACCTTC.

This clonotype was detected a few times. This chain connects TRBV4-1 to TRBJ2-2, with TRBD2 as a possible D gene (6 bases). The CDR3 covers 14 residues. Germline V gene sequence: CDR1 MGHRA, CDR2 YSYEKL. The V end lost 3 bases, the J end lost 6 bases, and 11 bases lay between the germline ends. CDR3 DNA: TGCGCCAGCAGCCAGGGGGACTTATCCGGGGAGCTGTTTTTT. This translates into CASSQGDLSGELFF.

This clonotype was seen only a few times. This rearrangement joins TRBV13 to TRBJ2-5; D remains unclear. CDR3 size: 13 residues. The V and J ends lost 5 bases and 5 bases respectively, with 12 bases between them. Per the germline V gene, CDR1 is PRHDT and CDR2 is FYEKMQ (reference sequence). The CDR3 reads CASSTMTWETQYF. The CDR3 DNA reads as TGTGCCAGCAGCACCATGACTTGGGAGACCCAGTACTTC.

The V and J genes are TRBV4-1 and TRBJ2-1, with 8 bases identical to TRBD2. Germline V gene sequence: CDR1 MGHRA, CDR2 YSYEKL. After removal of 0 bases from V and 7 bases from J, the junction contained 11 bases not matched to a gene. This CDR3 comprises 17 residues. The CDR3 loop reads CASSQERRRGAGNEQFF. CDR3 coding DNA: TGCGCCAGCAGCCAAGAGCGTAGGCGGGGGGCCGGTAATGAGCAGTTCTTC.

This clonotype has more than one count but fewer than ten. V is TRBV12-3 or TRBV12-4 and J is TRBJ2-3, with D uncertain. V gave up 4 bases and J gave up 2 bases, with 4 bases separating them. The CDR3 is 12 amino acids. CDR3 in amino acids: CASSSFTDTQYF. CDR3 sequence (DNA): TGTGCCAGCAGTTCCTTCACAGATACGCAGTATTTT.

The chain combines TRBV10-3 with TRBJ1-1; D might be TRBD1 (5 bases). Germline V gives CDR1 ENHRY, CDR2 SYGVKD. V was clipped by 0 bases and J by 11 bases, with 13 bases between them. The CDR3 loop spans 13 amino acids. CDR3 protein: CAISESYPGDAFF. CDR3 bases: TGTGCCATCAGTGAGTCGTATCCGGGGGATGCTTTCTTT.

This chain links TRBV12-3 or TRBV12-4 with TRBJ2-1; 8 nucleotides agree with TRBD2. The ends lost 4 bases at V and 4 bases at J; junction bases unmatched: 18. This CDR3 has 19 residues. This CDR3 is CASSSNRGVAGPRYNEQFF. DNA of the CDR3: TGTGCCAGCAGTTCAAACCGGGGGGTAGCGGGACCTAGATACAATGAGCAGTTCTTC.

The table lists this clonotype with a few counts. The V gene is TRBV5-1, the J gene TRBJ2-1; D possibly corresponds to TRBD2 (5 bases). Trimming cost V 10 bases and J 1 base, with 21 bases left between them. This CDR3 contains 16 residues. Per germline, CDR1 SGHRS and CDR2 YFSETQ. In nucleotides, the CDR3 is TGCGCCTCTGGGAGAAAATCAGTCCTGTCCTACAATGAGCAGTTCTTC. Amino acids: CASGRKSVLSYNEQFF.